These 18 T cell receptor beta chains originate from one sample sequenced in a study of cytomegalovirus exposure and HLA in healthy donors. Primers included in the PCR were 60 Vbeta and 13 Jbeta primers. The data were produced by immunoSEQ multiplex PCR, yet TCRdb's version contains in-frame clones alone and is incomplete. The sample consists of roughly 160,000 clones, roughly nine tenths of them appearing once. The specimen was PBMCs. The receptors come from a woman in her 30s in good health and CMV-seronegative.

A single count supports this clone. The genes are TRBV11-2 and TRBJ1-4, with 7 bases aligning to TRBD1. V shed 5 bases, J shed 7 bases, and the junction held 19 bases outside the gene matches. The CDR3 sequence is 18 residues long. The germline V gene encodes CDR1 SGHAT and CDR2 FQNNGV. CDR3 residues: CASSTGTAHMIVGEKLFF. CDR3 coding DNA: TGTGCCAGCAGCACAGGGACAGCCCACATGATAGTGGGTGAAAAACTGTTTTTT.

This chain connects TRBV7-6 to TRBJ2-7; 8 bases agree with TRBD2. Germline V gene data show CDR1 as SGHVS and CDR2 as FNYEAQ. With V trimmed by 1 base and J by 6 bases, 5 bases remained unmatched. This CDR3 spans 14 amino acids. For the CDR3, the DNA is TGTGCCAGCAGCTTAGAACGGGAGGGCCTCGAGCAGTACTTC. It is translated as CASSLEREGLEQYF.

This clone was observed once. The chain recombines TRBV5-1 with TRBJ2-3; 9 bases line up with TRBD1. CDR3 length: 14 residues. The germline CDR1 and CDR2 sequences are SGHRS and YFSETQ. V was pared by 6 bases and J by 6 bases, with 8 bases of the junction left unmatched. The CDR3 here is CASNPQGAQDTQYF. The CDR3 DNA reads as TGCGCCAGCAACCCACAGGGGGCTCAGGATACGCAGTATTTT.

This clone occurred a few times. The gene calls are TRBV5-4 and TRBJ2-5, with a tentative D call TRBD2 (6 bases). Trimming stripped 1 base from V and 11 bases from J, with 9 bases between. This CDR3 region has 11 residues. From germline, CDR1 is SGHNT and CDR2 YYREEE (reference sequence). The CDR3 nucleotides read TGTGCCAGCAGCTTGTCGGGGGAGCAGTACTTC. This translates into CASSLSGEQYF.

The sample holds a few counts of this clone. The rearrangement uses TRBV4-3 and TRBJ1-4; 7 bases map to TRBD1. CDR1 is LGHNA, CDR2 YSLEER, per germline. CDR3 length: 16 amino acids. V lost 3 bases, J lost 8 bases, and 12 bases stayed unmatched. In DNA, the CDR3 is TGCGCCAGCAGCCACCGCCGGGCAGGGGGGAAGGAAAAACTGTTTTTT. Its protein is CASSHRRAGGKEKLFF.

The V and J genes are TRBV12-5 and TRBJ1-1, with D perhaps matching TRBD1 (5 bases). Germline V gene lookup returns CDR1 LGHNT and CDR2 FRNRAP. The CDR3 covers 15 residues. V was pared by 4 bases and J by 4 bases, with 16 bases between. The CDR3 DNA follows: TGTGCTAGTGGTTCTGTTAGGGACGGGGGCACTGAAGCTTTCTTT. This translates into CASGSVRDGGTEAFF. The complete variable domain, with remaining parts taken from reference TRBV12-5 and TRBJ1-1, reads DARVTQTPRHKVTEMGQEVTMRCQPILGHNTVFWYRQTMMQGLELLAYFRNRAPLDDSGMPKDRFSAEMPDATLATLKIQPSEPRDSAVYFCASGSVRDGGTEAFFGQGTRLTVV.

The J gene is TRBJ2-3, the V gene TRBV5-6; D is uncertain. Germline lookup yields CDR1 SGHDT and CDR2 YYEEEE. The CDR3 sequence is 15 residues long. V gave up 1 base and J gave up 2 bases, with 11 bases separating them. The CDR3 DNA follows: TGTGCCAGCAGCTTGTGGAGCACCAACACAGATACGCAGTATTTT. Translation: CASSLWSTNTDTQYF. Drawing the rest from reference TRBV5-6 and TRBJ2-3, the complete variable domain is DAGVTQSPTHLIKTRGQQVTLRCSPKSGHDTVSWYQQALGQGPQFIFQYYEEEERQRGNFPDRFSGHQFPNYSSELNVNALLLGDSALYLCASSLWSTNTDTQYFGPGTRLTVL.

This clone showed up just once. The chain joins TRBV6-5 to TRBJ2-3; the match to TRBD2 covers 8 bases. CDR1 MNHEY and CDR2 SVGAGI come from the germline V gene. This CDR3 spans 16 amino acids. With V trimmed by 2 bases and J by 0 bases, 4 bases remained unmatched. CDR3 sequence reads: CASSYPGGNSTDTQYF. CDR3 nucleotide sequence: TGTGCCAGCAGTTACCCGGGGGGGAACAGCACAGATACGCAGTATTTT.

This CDR3 is CASSPGQGSSRVEQYF. CDR3 DNA: TGTGCCAGCAGCCCAGGACAGGGCTCTTCCCGGGTCGAGCAGTACTTC. The chain recombines TRBV5-8 with TRBJ2-7; 8 positions agree with TRBD1. CDR3 length: 16 residues. CDR1 is SGHTS, CDR2 YDEGEE, per germline. The V gene end was trimmed by 4 bases and the J gene end by 6 bases; junction bases not matched to a gene: 15.

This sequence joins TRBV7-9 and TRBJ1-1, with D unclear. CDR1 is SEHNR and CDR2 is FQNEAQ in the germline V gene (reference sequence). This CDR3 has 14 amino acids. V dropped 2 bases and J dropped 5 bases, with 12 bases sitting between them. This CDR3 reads CASSLLERGTEAFF. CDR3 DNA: TGTGCCAGCAGCTTATTAGAACGCGGTACTGAAGCTTTCTTT. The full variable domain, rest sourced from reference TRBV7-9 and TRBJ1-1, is DTGVSQNPRHKITKRGQNVTFRCDPISEHNRLYWYRQTLGQGPEFLTYFQNEAQLEKSRLLSDRFSAERPKGSFSTLEIQRTEQGDSAMYLCASSLLERGTEAFFGQGTRLTVV.

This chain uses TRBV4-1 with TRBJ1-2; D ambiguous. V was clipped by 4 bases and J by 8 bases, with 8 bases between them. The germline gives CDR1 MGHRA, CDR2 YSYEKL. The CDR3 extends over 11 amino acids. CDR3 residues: CASSLAGGYTF. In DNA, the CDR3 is TGCGCCAGCAGCCTAGCGGGGGGCTACACCTTC.

CDR3 sequence (DNA): TGTGCCAGCAGCTTACAGGGACTAGGCTCCTACAATGAGCAGTTCTTC. Encoded protein: CASSLQGLGSYNEQFF. J is TRBJ2-1 and V is TRBV13, with 8 nucleotides matching TRBD2. Germline V gene data show CDR1 as PRHDT and CDR2 as FYEKMQ (reference sequence). The trim removed 2 bases at V and 0 bases at J, leaving 3 bases unmatched. This CDR3 has 16 residues.

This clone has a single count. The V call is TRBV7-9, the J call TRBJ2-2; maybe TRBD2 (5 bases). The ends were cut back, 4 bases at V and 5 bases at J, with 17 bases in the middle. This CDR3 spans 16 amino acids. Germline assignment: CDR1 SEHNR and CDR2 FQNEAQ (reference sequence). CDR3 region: CASSSTSGRGTGELFF. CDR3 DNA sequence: TGTGCCAGCAGCTCCACTTCTGGCCGAGGGACCGGGGAGCTGTTTTTT.

The CDR3 DNA is TGTGCCAGCTCATCGGGACAGTTGAACACTGAAGCTTTCTTT. It codes for CASSSGQLNTEAFF. This chain uses TRBV18 with TRBJ1-1, with 7 bases aligning to TRBD1. The J segment lost 0 bases and the V segment lost 5 bases, leaving 3 bases of the junction unmatched. This CDR3 has 14 residues. Germline V gene sequence: CDR1 KGHSH, CDR2 LQKENI.

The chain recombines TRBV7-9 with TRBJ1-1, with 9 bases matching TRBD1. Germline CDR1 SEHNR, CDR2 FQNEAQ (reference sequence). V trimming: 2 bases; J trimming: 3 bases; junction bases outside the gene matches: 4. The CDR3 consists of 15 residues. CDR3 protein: CASSLRDREDTEAFF. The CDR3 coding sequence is TGTGCCAGCAGCTTAAGGGACAGGGAGGACACTGAAGCTTTCTTT.

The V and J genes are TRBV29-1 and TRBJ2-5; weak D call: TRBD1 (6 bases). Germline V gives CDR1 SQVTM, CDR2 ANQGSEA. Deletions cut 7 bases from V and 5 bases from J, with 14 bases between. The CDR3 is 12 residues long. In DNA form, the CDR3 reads TGCAGCGCGACAGGCCGCGGGGAGACCCAGTACTTC. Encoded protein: CSATGRGETQYF. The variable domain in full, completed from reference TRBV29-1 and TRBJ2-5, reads SAVISQKPSRDICQRGTSLTIQCQVDSQVTMMFWYRQQPGQSLTLIATANQGSEATYESGFVIDKFPISRPNLTFSTLTVSNMSPEDSSIYLCSATGRGETQYFGPGTRLLVL.

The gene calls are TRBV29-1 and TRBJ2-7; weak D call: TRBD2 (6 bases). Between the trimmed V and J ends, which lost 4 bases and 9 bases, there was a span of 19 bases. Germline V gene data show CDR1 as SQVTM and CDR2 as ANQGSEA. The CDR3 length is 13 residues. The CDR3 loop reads CSVVLMEGIGQYF. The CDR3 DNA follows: TGCAGCGTTGTTCTTATGGAGGGGATCGGGCAGTACTTC.

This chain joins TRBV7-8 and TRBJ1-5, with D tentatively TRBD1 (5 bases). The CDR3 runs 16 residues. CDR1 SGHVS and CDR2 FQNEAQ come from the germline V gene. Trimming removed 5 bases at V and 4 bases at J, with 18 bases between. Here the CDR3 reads CASSPRADRTNQPQHF. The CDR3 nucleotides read TGTGCCAGCAGCCCCAGGGCAGACAGAACGAATCAGCCCCAGCATTTT. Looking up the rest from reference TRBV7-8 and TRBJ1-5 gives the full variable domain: GAGVSQSPRYKVAKRGQDVALRCDPISGHVSLFWYQQALGQGPEFLTYFQNEAQLDKSGLPSDRFFAERPEGSVSTLKIQRTQQEDSAVYLCASSPRADRTNQPQHFGDGTRLSIL.